The 3 T cell receptor beta chains below all came from one sample that was sequenced in a study of control samples from healthy donors and cancer patients. The table came from immunoSEQ multiplex PCR; TCRdb's copy has only in-frame clones and leaves some out. The data show approximately 79,000 clones, 89% seen once. The sequenced sample was blood. The origin of the receptors is a man aged 50 or older in good health.

The rearrangement uses TRBV12-3 or TRBV12-4 and TRBJ1-1; D is unresolved. This CDR3 region has 13 residues. Trimming cost V 5 bases and J 5 bases, with 12 bases left between them. CDR3 sequence (DNA): TGTGCCAGCAGTCCCCATATGGGGACTGAAGCTTTCTTT. Residues: CASSPHMGTEAFF.

The chain is built from TRBV19 and TRBJ1-1; D remains ambiguous. The CDR3 spans 14 residues. The ends were cut back, 7 bases at V and 4 bases at J, with 16 bases in the middle. From germline, CDR1 is LNHDA and CDR2 SQIVND (reference sequence). The CDR3 here is CASIGPRDRTEAFF. CDR3 coding DNA: TGTGCCAGTATTGGACCGCGTGACCGCACTGAAGCTTTCTTT. The full variable domain, in which reference TRBV19 and TRBJ1-1 provide the parts outside the CDR3, is DGGITQSPKYLFRKEGQNVTLSCEQNLNHDAMYWYRQDPGQGLRLIYYSQIVNDFQKGDIAEGYSVSREKKESFPLTVTSAQKNPTAFYLCASIGPRDRTEAFFGQGTRLTVV.

The chain uses TRBV10-3 and TRBJ2-1, with 13 bases aligning to TRBD2. The CDR3 length is 15 residues. The germline V gene encodes CDR1 ENHRY and CDR2 SYGVKD. Trimming removed 10 bases from V and 3 bases from J; junction bases left unmatched: 6. CDR3 amino acids: CATGTSGEIYNEQFF. The CDR3 DNA reads TGTGCCACCGGGACTAGCGGGGAAATCTACAATGAGCAGTTCTTC.